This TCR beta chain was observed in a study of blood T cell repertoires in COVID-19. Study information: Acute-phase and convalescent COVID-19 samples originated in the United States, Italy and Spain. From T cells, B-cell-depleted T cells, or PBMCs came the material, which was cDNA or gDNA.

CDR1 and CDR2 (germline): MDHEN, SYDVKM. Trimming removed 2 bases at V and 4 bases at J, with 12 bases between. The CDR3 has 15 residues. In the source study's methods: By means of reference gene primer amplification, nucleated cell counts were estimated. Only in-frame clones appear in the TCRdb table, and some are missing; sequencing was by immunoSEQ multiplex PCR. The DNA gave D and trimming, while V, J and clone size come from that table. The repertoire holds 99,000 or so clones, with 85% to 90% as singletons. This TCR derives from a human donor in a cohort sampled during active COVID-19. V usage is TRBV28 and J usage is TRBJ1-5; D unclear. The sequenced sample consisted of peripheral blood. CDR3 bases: TGTGCCAGCAGTTTACCGGGAGAGCCTAATCAGCCCCAGCATTTT. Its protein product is CASSLPGEPNQPQHF.